This TCR beta chain was observed in a study of OX40 agonist ivuxolimab in advanced cancers. CDR3 size: 20 residues. The V gene end was trimmed by 10 bases and the J gene end by 5 bases; junction bases not matched to a gene: 26. Concerning this clone: Its antigen is undetermined.

Study outcomes and limitations: Doses of 0.1 to 3.0 mg/kg were accompanied by clonal expansion of CD4+ and CD8+ blood T cells by week 6.

TCRdb keeps only in-frame clones here, not all; method: immunoSEQ multiplex PCR. The table shows roughly 64,000 clones, with 87% occurring only once. The material was CD4+ or CD8+ T cells sorted from blood, obtained in a trial of the OX40 agonist ivuxolimab. The V call is TRBV23-1, the J call TRBJ2-2; TRBD1 matches 9 bases. TRBV23-1 is an ORF, and what it does is uncertain. The origin of this receptor is an adult with an advanced solid tumor such as melanoma, head and neck, liver or kidney cancer. DNA of the CDR3: TGCGCCACCGGGGGCCCCCCCGGAGGGGACAGGGAATTGAGAACCGGGGAGCTGTTTTTT. Translating it yields CATGGPPGGDRELRTGELFF.